The source of this T cell receptor (beta chain) is a study of Graves' ophthalmopathy and Graves' hyperthyroidism. Study context: Peripheral blood (taken before any treatment) was collected at initial diagnosis.

The sample holds many counts of this clonotype. The antigen is unknown. A junction boundary mismatches the germline segment, possibly from a read error. Each diagnosis was determined on the basis of clinical symptoms, serum thyroxine, TRAb, thyroid ultrasound and orbital computed tomography. PBMCs stemmed from around 9 ml of fresh peripheral blood. RNA transcripts were the source from which TCR beta CDR3 regions were amplified. First-round RT-PCR relied on HTBI primers, and a second-round multiplex PCR came next. TCRdb reprocessed the multiplex PCR reads with MiXCR, giving one entry per CDR3 protein. This table holds about 230,000 distinct CDR3 sequences, 40% to 50% found once. Study outcomes and limitations: With a specificity of just under 75% and a sensitivity of 70% to 71%, the model predicted ophthalmopathy progression.

Germline V gene lookup returns CDR1 SEHNR and CDR2 FQNEAQ (reference sequence). CDR3 length: 15 amino acids. This TCR was recovered from an adult man with Graves' ophthalmopathy. The J gene is TRBJ2-2, the V gene TRBV7-9; D assignment may be TRBD1 or TRBD2 (5 bases each). The sequenced sample consisted of peripheral blood. The CDR3 region has the DNA TGCGCCAGCAGCTTGGGGCAGGGAGACACCGGGGAGCTGTTTTTT. The encoded protein is CASSLGQGDTGELFF.